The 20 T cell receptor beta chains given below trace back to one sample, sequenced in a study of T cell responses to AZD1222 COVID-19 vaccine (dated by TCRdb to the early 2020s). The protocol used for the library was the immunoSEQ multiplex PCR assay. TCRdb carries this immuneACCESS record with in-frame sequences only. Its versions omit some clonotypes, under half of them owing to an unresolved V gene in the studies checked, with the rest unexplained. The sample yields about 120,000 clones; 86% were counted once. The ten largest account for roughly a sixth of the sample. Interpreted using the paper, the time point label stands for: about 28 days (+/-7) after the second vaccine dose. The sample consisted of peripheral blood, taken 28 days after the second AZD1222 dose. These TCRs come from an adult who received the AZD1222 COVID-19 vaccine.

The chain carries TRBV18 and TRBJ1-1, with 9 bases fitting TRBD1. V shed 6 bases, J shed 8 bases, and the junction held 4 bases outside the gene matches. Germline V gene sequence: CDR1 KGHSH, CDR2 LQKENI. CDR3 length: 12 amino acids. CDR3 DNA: TGTGCCAGCTCCCCGGGACAGGGCGAAGCTTTCTTT. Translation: CASSPGQGEAFF.

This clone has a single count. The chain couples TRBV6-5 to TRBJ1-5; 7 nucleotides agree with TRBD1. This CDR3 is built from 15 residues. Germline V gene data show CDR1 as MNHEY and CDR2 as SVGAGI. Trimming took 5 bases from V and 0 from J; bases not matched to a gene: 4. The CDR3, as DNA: TGTGCCAGCAGTACGGGACAGATTAGCAATCAGCCCCAGCATTTT. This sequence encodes CASSTGQISNQPQHF.

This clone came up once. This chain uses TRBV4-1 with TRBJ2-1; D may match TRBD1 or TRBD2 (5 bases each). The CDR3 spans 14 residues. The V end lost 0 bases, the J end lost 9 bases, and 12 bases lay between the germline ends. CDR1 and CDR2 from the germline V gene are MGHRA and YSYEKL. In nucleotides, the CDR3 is TGCGCCAGCAGCCAAGATGGGGGTAAGGTTGAGCAGTTCTTC. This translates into CASSQDGGKVEQFF.

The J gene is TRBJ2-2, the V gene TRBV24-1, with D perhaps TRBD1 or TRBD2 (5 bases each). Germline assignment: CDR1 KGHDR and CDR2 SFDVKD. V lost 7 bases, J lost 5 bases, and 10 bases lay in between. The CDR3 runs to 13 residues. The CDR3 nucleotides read TGTGCCACCAGCCAGGGCGGGACCGGGGAGCTGTTTTTT. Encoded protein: CATSQGGTGELFF.

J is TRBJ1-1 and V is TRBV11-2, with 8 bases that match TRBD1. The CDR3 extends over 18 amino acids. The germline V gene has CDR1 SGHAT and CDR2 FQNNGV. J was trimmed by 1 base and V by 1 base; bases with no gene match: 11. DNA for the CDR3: TGTGCCAGCAGCTTAGCATATAGGTTGGGGACAGGGAACACTGAAGCTTTCTTT. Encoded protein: CASSLAYRLGTGNTEAFF.

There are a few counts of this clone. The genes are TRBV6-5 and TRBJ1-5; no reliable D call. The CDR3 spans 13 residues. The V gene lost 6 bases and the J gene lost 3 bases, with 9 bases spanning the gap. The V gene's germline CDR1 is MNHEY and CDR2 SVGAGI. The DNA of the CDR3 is TGTGCCAGCAGATATGGCATCAATCAGCCCCAGCATTTT. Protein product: CASRYGINQPQHF.

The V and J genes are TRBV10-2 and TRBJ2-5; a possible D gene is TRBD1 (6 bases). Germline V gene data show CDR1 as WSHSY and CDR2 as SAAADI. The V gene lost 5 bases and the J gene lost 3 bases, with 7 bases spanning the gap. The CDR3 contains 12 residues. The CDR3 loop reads CASSNREETQYF. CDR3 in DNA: TGCGCCAGCAGTAACAGGGAAGAGACCCAGTACTTC.

The CDR3 is CATPPRLTSNQPQHF. The CDR3 DNA reads TGTGCCACCCCACCTCGTTTGACTAGCAATCAGCCCCAGCATTTT. The chain recombines TRBV6-5 with TRBJ1-5; D is uncertain. Germline V lookup: CDR1 MNHEY, CDR2 SVGAGI. V lost 10 bases and J lost 0, with 16 bases in between. The CDR3 runs 15 residues.

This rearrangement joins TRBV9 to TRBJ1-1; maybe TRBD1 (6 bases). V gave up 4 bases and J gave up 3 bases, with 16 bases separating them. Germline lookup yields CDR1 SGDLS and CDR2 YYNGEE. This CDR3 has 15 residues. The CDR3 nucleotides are TGTGCCAGCAGCACGTCAGGGGCTGGGTACACTGAAGCTTTCTTT. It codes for CASSTSGAGYTEAFF.

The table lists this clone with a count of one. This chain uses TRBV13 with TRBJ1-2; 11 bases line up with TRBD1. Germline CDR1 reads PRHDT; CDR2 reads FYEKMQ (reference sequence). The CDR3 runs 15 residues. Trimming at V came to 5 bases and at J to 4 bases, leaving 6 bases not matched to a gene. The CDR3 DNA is TGTGCCAGCAGCCCCGGACAGGGGGCAGGCTATGGCTACACCTTC. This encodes CASSPGQGAGYGYTF.

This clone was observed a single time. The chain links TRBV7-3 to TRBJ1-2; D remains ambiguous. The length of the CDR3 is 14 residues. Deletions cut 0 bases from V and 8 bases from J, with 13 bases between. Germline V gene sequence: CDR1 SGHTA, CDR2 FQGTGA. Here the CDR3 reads CASSLTNTLEGYTF. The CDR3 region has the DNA TGTGCCAGCAGCTTAACCAACACACTGGAAGGCTACACCTTC.

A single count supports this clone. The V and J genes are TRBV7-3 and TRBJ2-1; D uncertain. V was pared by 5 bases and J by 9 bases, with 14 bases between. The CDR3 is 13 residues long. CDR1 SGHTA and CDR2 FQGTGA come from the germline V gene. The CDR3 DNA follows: TGTGCCAGCAGCGAAGAGACGTTTGGTGAGCAGTTCTTC. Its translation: CASSEETFGEQFF.

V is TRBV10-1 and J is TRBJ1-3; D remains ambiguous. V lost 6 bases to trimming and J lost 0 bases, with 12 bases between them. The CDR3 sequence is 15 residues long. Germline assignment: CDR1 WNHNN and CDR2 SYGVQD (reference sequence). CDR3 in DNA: TGCGCCAGCAGGGAAGACAAGAGCTCTGGAAACACCATATATTTT. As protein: CASREDKSSGNTIYF.

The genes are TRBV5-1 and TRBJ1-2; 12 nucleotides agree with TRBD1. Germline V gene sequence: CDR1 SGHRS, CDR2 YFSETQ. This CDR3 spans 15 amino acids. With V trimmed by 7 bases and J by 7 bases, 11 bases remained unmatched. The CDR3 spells CASWDRGLAVGGYTF. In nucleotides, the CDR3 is TGCGCCAGCTGGGACAGGGGGCTTGCGGTAGGTGGCTACACCTTC.

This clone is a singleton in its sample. The CDR3 nucleotides read TGTGCCAGCAGCGTAGCAGGGTCCCCGGCCGATACGCAGTATTTT. Protein product: CASSVAGSPADTQYF. The J gene is TRBJ2-3, the V gene TRBV9; D is possibly TRBD1 (5 bases). The germline CDR1 and CDR2 sequences are SGDLS and YYNGEE. This CDR3 spans 15 amino acids. V gave up 0 bases and J gave up 6 bases, with 14 bases separating them. Using reference TRBV9 and TRBJ2-3 for the parts outside the CDR3, the full variable domain is DSGVTQTPKHLITATGQRVTLRCSPRSGDLSVYWYQQSLDQGLQFLIQYYNGEERAKGNILERFSAQQFPDLHSELNLSSLELGDSALYFCASSVAGSPADTQYFGPGTRLTVL.

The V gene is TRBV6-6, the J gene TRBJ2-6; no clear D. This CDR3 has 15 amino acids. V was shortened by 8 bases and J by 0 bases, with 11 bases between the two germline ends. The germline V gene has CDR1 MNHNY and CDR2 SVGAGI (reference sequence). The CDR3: CASRKTSSGANVLTF. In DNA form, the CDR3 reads TGTGCCAGCCGAAAGACGAGCTCTGGGGCCAACGTCCTGACTTTC.

DNA of the CDR3: TGTGCCAGCAGCTTAGCCGATAATCCGATAGTAGCGGGTGTTAGCACAGATACGCAGTATTTT. It codes for CASSLADNPIVAGVSTDTQYF. This chain uses TRBV7-2 with TRBJ2-3; 7 nucleotides match TRBD2. This CDR3 has 21 amino acids. Trimming at V came to 0 bases and at J to 0 bases, leaving 18 bases not matched to a gene. From germline, CDR1 is SGHTA and CDR2 FQGNSA. Using reference TRBV7-2 and TRBJ2-3 for the parts outside the CDR3, the full variable domain is GAGVSQSPSNKVTEKGKDVELRCDPISGHTALYWYRQSLGQGLEFLIYFQGNSAPDKSGLPSDRFSAERTGGSVSTLTIQRTQQEDSAVYLCASSLADNPIVAGVSTDTQYFGPGTRLTVL.

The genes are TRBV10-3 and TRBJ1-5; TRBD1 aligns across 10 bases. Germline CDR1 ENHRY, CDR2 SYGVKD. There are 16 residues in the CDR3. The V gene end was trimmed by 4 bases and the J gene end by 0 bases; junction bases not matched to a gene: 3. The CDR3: CAISGGQGNSNQPQHF. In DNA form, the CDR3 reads TGTGCCATCAGTGGGGGACAGGGGAATAGCAATCAGCCCCAGCATTTT.

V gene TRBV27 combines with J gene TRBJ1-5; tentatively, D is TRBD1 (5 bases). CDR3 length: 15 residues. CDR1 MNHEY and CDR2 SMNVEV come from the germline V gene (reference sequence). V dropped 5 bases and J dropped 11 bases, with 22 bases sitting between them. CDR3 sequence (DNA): TGTGCCAGCAGTCAATGGGGCCGGTCAGTTGGGTCCCAGCATTTT. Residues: CASSQWGRSVGSQHF.

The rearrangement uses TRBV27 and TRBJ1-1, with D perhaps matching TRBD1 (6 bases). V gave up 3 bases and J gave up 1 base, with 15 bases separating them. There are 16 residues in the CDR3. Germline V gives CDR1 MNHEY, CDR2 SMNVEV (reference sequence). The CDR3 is CASSFDWRGANTEAFF. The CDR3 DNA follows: TGTGCCAGCAGTTTCGATTGGCGGGGGGCGAACACTGAAGCTTTCTTT.